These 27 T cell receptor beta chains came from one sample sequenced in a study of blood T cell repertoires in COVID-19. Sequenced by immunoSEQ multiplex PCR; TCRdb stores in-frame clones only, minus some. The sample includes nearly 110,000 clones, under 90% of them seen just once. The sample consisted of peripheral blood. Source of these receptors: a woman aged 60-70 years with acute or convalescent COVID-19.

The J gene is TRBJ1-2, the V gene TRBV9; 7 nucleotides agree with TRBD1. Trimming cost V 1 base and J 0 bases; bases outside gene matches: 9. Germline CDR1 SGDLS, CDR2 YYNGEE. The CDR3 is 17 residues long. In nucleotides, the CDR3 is TGTGCCAGCAGCGTACGTGACAGGGCATCGGCTAACTATGGCTACACCTTC. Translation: CASSVRDRASANYGYTF.

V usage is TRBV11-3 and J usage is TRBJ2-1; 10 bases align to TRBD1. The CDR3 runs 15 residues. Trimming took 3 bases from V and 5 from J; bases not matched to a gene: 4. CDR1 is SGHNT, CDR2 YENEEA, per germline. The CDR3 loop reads CASSLLGTGDNEQFF. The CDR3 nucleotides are TGTGCCAGCAGCTTGTTAGGGACAGGGGACAATGAGCAGTTCTTC.

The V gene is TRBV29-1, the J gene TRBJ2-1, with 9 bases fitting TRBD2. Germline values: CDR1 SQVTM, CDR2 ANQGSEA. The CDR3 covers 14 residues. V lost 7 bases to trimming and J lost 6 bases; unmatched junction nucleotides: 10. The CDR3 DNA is TGCAGCGCCGCAATTAGCGGGGGCCTCAATGAGCAGTTCTTC. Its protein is CSAAISGGLNEQFF.

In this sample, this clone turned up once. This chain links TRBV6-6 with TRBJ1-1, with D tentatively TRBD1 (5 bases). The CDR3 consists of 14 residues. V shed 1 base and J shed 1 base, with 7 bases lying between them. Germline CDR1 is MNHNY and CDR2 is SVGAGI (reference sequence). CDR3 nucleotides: TGTGCCAGCAGTTACTATAGGGGGAACACTGAAGCTTTCTTT. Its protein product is CASSYYRGNTEAFF.

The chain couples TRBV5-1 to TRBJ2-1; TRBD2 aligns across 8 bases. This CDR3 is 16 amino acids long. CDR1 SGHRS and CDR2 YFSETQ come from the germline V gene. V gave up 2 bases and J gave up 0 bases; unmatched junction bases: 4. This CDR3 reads CASSLTGTSSYNEQFF. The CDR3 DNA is TGCGCCAGCAGCTTAACCGGGACTAGCTCCTACAATGAGCAGTTCTTC. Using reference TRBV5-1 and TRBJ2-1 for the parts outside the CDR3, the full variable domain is KAGVTQTPRYLIKTRGQQVTLSCSPISGHRSVSWYQQTPGQGLQFLFEYFSETQRNKGNFPGRFSGRQFSNSRSEMNVSTLELGDSALYLCASSLTGTSSYNEQFFGPGTRLTVL.

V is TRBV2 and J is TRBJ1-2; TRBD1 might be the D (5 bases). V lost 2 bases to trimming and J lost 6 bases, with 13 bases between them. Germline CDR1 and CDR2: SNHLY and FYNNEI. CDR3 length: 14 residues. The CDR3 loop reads CASSERAREDGYTF. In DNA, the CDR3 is TGTGCCAGCAGTGAACGGGCCAGGGAGGATGGCTACACCTTC. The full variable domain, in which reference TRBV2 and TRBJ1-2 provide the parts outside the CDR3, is EPEVTQTPSHQVTQMGQEVILRCVPISNHLYFYWYRQILGQKVEFLVSFYNNEISEKSEIFDDQFSVERPDGSNFTLKIRSTKLEDSAMYFCASSERAREDGYTFGSGTRLTVV.

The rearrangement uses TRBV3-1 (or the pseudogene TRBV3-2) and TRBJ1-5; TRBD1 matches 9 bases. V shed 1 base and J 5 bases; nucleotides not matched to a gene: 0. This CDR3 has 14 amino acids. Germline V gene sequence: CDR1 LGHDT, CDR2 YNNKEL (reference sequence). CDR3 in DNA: TGTGCCAGCAGCCAAGGGACAGGGGATCAGCCCCAGCATTTT. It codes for CASSQGTGDQPQHF.

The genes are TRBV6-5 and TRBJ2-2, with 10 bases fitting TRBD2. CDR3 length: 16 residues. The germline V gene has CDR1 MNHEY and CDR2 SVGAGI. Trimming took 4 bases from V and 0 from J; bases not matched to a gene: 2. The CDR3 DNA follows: TGTGCCAGCAGTTCTAGCGGGGGCGCGAACACCGGGGAGCTGTTTTTT. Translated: CASSSSGGANTGELFF.

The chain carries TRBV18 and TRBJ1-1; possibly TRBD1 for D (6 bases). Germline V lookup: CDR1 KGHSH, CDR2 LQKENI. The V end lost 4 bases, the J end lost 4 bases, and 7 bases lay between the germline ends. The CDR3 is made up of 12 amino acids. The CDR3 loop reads CASSQQGTEAFF. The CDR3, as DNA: TGTGCCAGCTCACAACAGGGCACTGAAGCTTTCTTT.

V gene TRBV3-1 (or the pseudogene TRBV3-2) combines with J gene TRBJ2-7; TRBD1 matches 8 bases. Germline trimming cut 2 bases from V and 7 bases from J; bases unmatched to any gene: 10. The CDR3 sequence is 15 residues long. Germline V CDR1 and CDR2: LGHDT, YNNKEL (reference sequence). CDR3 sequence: CASSQNTGGASEQYF. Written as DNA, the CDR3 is TGTGCCAGCAGCCAAAACACAGGGGGAGCTAGTGAGCAGTACTTC.

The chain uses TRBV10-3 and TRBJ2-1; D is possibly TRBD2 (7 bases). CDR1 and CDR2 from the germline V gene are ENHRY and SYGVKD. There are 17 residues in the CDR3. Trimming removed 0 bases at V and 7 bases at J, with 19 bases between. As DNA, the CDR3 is TGTGCCATCAGTGAGTCTCAAGGGGGAGGGCCCCGAAATGAGCAGTTCTTC. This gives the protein CAISESQGGGPRNEQFF.

CDR3 nucleotides: TGTGCCACCAGCAGAGAGGGGACAGGGGTCACAGATACGCAGTATTTT. Translated, it gives CATSREGTGVTDTQYF. The chain recombines TRBV15 with TRBJ2-3, with 10 bases that match TRBD1. J was trimmed by 2 bases and V by 0 bases; bases with no gene match: 2. The germline CDR1 and CDR2 sequences are LNHNV and YYDKDF (reference sequence). CDR3 length: 16 residues. The full variable domain, rest sourced from reference TRBV15 and TRBJ2-3, is DAMVIQNPRYQVTQFGKPVTLSCSQTLNHNVMYWYQQKSSQAPKLLFHYYDKDFNNEADTPDNFQSRRPNTSFCFLDIRSPGLGDTAMYLCATSREGTGVTDTQYFGPGTRLTVL.

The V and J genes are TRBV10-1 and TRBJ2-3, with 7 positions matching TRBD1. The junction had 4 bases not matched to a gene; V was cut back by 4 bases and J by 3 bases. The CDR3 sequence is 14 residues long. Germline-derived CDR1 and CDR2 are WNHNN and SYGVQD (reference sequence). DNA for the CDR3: TGCGCCAGCAGTGTGACAGGGTTTACAGATACGCAGTATTTT. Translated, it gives CASSVTGFTDTQYF.

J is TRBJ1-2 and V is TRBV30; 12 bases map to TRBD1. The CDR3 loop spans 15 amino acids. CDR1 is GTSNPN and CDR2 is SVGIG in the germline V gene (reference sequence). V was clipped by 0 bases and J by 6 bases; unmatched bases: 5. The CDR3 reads CAWSVSGTGGHGYTF. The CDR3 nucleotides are TGTGCCTGGAGTGTAAGCGGGACAGGGGGCCATGGCTACACCTTC.

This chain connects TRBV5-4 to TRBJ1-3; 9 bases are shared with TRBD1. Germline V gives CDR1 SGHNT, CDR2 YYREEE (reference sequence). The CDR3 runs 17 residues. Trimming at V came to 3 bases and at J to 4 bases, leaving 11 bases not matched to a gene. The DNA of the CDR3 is TGTGCCAGCAGCTCAGGGGGACAGGGAGCTCTCGGAAACACCATATATTTT. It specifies CASSSGGQGALGNTIYF.

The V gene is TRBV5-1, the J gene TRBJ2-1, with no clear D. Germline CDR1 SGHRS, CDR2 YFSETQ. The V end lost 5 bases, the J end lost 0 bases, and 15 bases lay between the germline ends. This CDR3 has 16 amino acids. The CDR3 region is CASRVEPLSSYNEQFF. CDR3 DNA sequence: TGCGCCAGCAGGGTGGAGCCCCTTAGCTCCTACAATGAGCAGTTCTTC.

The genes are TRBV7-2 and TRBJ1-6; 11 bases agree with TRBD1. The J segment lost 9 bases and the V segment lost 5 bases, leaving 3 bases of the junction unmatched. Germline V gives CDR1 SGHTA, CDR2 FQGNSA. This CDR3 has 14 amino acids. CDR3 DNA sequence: TGTGCCAGCAGCATGGGACAGGGGGGTTCACCCCTCCACTTT. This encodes CASSMGQGGSPLHF.

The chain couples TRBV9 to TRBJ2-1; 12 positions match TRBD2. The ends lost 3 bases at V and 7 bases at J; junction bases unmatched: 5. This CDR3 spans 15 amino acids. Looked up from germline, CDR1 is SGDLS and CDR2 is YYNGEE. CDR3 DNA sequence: TGTGCCAGCAGCGGACTAGCGGGAGTGGGAAATGAGCAGTTCTTC. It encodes CASSGLAGVGNEQFF.

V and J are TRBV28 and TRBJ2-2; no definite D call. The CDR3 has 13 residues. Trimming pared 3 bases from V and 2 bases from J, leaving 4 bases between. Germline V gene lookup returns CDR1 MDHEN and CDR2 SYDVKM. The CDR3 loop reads CASSFSNTGELFF. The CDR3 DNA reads TGTGCCAGCAGTTTCTCTAACACCGGGGAGCTGTTTTTT. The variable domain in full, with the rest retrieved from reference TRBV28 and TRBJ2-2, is DVKVTQSSRYLVKRTGEKVFLECVQDMDHENMFWYRQDPGLGLRLIYFSYDVKMKEKGDIPEGYSVSREKKERFSLILESASTNQTSMYLCASSFSNTGELFFGEGSRLTVL.

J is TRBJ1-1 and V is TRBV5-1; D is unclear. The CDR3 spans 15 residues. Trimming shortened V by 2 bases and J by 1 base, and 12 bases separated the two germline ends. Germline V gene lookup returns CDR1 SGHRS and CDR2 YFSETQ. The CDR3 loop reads CASSLQSPGNTEAFF. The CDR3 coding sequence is TGCGCCAGCAGCTTACAATCCCCTGGGAACACTGAAGCTTTCTTT.

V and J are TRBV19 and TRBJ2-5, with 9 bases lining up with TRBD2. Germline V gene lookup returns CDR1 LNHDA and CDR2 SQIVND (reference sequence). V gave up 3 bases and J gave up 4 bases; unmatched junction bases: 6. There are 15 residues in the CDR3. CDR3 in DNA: TGTGCCAGTAGTATGAACCTAGCGGGATCAGAGACCCAGTACTTC. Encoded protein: CASSMNLAGSETQYF.

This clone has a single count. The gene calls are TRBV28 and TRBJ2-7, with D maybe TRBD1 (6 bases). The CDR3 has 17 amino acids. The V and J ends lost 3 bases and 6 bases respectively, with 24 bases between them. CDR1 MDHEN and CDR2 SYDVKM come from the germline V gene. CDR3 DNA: TGTGCCAGCAGTTTTGGTCGCAGGGGTAGGATCTTTAGCGAGCAGTACTTC. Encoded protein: CASSFGRRGRIFSEQYF.

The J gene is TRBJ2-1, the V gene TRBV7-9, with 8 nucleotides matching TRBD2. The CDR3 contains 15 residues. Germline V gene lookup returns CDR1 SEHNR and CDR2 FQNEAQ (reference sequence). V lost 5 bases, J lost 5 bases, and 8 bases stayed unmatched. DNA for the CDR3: TGTGCCAGCAGCATTTCGGGGGGGCCGGACAATGAGCAGTTCTTC. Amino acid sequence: CASSISGGPDNEQFF.

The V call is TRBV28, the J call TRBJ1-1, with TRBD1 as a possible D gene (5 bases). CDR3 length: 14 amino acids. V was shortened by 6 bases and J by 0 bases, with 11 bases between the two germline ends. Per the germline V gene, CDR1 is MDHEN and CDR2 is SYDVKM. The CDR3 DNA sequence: TGTGCCAGCAGGTTAAGACAGATGAACACTGAAGCTTTCTTT. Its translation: CASRLRQMNTEAFF. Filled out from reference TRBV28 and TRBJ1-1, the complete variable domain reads DVKVTQSSRYLVKRTGEKVFLECVQDMDHENMFWYRQDPGLGLRLIYFSYDVKMKEKGDIPEGYSVSREKKERFSLILESASTNQTSMYLCASRLRQMNTEAFFGQGTRLTVV.

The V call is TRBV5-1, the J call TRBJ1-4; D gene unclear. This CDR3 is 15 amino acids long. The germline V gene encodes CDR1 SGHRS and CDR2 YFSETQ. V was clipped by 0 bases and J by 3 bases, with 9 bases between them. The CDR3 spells CASSLGPEPNEKLFF. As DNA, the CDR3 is TGCGCCAGCAGCTTGGGGCCCGAACCTAATGAAAAACTGTTTTTT.

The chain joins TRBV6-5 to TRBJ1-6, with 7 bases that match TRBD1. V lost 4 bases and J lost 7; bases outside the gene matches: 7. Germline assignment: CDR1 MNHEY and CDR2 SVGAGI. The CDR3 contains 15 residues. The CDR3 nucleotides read TGTGCCAGCAGTTTGGTCCGGGACAGAAATTCACCCCTCCACTTT. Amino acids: CASSLVRDRNSPLHF.

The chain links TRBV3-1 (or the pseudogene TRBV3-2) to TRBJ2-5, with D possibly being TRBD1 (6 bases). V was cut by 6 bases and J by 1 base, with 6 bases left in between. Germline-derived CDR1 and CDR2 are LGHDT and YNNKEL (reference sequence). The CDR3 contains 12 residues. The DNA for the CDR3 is TGTGCCAGCAGAGGGGGCCAAGAGACCCAGTACTTC. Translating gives CASRGGQETQYF.